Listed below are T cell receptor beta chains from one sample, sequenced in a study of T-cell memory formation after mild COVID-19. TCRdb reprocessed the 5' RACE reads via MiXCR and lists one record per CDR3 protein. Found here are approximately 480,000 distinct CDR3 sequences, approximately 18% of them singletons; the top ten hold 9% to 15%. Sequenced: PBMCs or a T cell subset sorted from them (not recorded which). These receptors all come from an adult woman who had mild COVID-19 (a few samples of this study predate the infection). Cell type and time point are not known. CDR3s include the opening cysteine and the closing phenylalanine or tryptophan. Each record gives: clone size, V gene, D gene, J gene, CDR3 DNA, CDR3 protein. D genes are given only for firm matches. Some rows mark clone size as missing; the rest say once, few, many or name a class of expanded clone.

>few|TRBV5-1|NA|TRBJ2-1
TGCGCCAGCAGCTCTAATACAGGAGCCACAATGTGGAAGCAGTTCTTC
CASSSNTGATMWKQFF
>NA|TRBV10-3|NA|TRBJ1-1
TGTGCCATCAGTGAACGGACAGTAGGGAACACTGAAGCTTTCTTT
CAISERTVGNTEAFF
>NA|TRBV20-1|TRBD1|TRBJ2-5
TGCAGTGCGCCCCAGCCGCCGACAGGGTGGGCTTATCAAGAGACCCAGTACTTC
CSAPQPPTGWAYQETQYF
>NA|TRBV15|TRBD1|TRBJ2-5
TGTGCCACCAGCAGATCCGGACAGGGGCAGGAGACCCAGTACTTC
CATSRSGQGQETQYF
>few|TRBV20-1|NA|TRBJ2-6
TGCAGTGCTCCCTCCTGGGGGGCCAACGTCCTGACTTTC
CSAPSWGANVLTF
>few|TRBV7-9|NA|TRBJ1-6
TGTGCCAGCAGCTTTCATGTCCTCTATAATTCACCCCTCCACTTT
CASSFHVLYNSPLHF
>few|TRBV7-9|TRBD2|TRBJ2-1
TGTGCCAGCAGCTTGTTGAGGGAGGGATACAATGAGCAGTTCTTC
CASSLLREGYNEQFF
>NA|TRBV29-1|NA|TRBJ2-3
TGCAGCGTCGAACCCCAGTCGGGCACAGATACGCAGTATTTT
CSVEPQSGTDTQYF
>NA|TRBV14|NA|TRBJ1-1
TGTGCCAGCAGCCAAGTGGCCTGGGGCATGAACACTGAAGCTTTCTTT
CASSQVAWGMNTEAFF
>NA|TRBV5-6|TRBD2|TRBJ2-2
TGTGCCAGCAGCTTGAGCGGGAGGAAGAACACCGGGGAGCTGTTTTTT
CASSLSGRKNTGELFF
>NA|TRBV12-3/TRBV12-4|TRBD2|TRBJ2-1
TGTGCCAGCAGTTCCGGACTAGCGCCGTTCTTC
CASSSGLAPFF
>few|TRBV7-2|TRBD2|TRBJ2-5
TGTGCCAGCAGCTTACATAGCGGGGGCTCCCTGCCGGGGGAGACCCAGTACTTC
CASSLHSGGSLPGETQYF
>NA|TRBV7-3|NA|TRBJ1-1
TGTGCCAGCAGTCCCCTTGCCGGGGGCGTAAACACTGAAGCTTTCTTT
CASSPLAGGVNTEAFF
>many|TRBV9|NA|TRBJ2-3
TGTGCCAGCAGCCCTGAGGGGCAGGGTAGAGATACGCAGTATTTT
CASSPEGQGRDTQYF
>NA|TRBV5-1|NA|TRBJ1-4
TGCGCCAGCAGCGACGAAGCAACTAATGAAAAACTGTTTTTT
CASSDEATNEKLFF
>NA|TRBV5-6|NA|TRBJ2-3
TGTGCCAGCAGCTTGGAAGCGCAGGGAGTAACAGATACGCAGTATTTT
CASSLEAQGVTDTQYF
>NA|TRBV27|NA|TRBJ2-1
TGTGCCAGCAGTCAGTACGGGACGCCGTACGATGAGCAGTTCTTC
CASSQYGTPYDEQFF
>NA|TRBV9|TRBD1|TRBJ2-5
TGTGCCAGCAGCGTGGACAGGTCGCAAGAGACCCAGTACTTC
CASSVDRSQETQYF
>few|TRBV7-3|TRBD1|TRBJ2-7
TGTGCCAGCAGCCCTAGGGGACAGGGGAGAGTAGAGCAGTACTTC
CASSPRGQGRVEQYF
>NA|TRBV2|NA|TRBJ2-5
TGTGCCAGCAGTGAACGGGGGGCCATATCCGGGGAGACCCAGTACTTC
CASSERGAISGETQYF
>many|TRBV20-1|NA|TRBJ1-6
TGCAGTGCTAGACCCCCAAACAGACGCGATAATTCACCCCTCCACTTT
CSARPPNRRDNSPLHF
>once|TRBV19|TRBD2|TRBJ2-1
TGTGCCAGTAGTACTGGACTAGCGGCCAATGAGCAGTTCTTC
CASSTGLAANEQFF
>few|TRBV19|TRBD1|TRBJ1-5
TGTGCCAGTAGTAAACCGACAGGGGGCTTCGAAAGTCAGCCCCAGCATTTT
CASSKPTGGFESQPQHF
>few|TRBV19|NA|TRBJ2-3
TGTGCCAGTAGTATATCCCGCAGGGTCGGACTGAGAGATACGCAGTATTTT
CASSISRRVGLRDTQYF
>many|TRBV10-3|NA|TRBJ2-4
TGTGCCATCAGTGAGGTTGGAGACATTCAGTACTTC
CAISEVGDIQYF
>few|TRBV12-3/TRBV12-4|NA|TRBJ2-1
TGTGCCAGCAGCACGACAGTAGACAATGAGCAGTTCTTC
CASSTTVDNEQFF
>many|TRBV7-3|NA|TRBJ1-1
TGTGCCAGCAGCCTCAGGGGACAGAACACTGAAGCTTTCTTT
CASSLRGQNTEAFF
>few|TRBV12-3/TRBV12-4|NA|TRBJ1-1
TGTGCCAGCAGCCCCGCAGGGGCCGCGGGTACTGAAGCTTTCTTT
CASSPAGAAGTEAFF
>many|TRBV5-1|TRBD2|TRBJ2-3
TGCGCCAGTACTAGCGGGAGTCCCGGAGATACGCAGTATTTT
CASTSGSPGDTQYF
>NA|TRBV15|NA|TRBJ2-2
TGTGCCACCAGCAGAGATCATAGGGGGAGTTCCAACACCGGGGAGCTGTTTTTT
CATSRDHRGSSNTGELFF
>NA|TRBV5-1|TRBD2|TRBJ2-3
TGCGCCAGCAGCGTTCCGGGACTAGCGGGAGGGCCTTATACGCAGTATTTT
CASSVPGLAGGPYTQYF
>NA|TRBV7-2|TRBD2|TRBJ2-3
TGTGCCAGCAGCTTACAGGGGACTAGGTCAGATACGCAGTATTTT
CASSLQGTRSDTQYF
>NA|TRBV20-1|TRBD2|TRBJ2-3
TGCAGTGCTAGAGCCGGACCGGGAGGAGTCACAGATACGCAGTATTTT
CSARAGPGGVTDTQYF
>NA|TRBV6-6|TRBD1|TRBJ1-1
TGTGCCAGCAGTTACCCGACAGGGGAAGTGAACACTGAAGCTTTCTTT
CASSYPTGEVNTEAFF
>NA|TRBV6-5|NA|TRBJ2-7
TGTGCCAGCAGTTACGACAGATCTACGGCGCAGTACTTC
CASSYDRSTAQYF
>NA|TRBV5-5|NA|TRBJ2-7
TGTGCCAGCAGCCGACCGGACAGTCCCTACGAGCAGTACTTC
CASSRPDSPYEQYF
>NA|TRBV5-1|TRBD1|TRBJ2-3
TGCGCCAGCAGCCCCGGGACAGGTCGAGGAGATACGCAGTATTTT
CASSPGTGRGDTQYF
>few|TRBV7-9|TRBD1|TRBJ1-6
TGTGCCAGCAGCTTAGCGGGTCGGGACAGTCCAGACGTCCACTTT
CASSLAGRDSPDVHF
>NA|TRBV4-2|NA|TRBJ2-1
TGTGCCAGCAGCCAAGAGCCTAGCCTCTACAATGAGCAGTTCTTC
CASSQEPSLYNEQFF
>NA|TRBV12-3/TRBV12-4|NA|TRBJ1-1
TGTGCCAGCAGTTTCAACCAAGGGTCTGGCACTGAAGCTTTCTTT
CASSFNQGSGTEAFF
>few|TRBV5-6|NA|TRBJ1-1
TGTGCCAGCAGCCCGGCCCCAGGGAGCACTGAAGCTTTCTTT
CASSPAPGSTEAFF